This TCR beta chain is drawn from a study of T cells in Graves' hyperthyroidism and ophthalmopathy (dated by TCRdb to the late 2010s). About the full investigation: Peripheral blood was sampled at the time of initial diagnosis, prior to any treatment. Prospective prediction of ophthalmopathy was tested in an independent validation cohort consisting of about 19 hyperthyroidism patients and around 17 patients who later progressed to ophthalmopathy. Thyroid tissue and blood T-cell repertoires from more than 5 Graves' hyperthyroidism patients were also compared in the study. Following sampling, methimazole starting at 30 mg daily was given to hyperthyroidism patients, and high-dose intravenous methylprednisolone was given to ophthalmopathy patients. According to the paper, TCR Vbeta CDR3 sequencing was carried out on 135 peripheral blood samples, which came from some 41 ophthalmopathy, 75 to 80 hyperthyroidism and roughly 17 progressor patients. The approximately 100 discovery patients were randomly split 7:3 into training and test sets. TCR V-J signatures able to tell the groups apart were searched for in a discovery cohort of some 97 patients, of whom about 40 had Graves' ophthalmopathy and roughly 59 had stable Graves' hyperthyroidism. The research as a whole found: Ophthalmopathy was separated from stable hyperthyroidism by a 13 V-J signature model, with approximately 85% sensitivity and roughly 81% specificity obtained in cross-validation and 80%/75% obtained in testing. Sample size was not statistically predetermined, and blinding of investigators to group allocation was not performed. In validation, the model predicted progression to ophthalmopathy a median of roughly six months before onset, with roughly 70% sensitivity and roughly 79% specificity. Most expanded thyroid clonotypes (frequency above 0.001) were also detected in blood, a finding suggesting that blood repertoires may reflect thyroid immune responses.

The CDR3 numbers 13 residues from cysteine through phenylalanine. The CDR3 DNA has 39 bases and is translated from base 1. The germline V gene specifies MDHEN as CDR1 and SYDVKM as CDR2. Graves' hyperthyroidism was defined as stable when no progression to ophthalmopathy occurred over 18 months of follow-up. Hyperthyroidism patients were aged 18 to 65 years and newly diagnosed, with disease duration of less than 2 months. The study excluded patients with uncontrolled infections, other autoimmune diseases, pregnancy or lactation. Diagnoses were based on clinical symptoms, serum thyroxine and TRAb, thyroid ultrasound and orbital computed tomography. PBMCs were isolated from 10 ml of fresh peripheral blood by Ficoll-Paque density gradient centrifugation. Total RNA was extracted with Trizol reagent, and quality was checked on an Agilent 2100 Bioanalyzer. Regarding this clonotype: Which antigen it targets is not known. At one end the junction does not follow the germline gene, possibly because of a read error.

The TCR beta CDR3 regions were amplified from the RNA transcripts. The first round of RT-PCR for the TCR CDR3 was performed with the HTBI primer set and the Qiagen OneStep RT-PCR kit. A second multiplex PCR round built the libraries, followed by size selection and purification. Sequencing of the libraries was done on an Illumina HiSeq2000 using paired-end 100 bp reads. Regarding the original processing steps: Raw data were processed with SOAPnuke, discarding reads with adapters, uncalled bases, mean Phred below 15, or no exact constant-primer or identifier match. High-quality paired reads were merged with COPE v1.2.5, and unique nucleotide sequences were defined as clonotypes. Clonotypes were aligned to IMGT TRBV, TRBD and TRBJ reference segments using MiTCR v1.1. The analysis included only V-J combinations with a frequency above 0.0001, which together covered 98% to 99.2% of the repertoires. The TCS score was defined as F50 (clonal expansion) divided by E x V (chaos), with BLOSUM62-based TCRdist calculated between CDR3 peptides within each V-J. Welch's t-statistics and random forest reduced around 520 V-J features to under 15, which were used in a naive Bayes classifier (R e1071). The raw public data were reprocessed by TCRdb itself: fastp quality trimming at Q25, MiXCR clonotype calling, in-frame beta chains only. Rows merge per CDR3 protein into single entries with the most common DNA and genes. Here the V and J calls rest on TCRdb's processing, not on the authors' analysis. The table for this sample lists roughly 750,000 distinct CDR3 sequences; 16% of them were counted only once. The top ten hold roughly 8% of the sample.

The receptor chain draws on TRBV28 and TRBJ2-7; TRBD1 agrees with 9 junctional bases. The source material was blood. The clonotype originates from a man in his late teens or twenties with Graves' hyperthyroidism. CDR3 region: CASSPGTGYERYF. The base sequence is TGTGCCAGCAGCCCCGGGACAGGGTATGAGCGGTACTTC.